Each of the 20 T cell receptor beta chains below was sequenced from the same sample in a study of blood T cell repertoires in COVID-19 (dated by TCRdb to the early 2020s). The library was produced with the immunoSEQ multiplex PCR assay. TCRdb took this table from immuneACCESS and kept in-frame rearrangements with V and J called. Such tables lack part of the clones; where checked against another copy, unresolved V genes explain under half of the gap, and the rest is unexplained. The sample table holds roughly 280,000 clones, of which more than 70% were seen once. In total, the top ten clones hold around 10% of the sample. The sample was peripheral blood. These receptors came from a woman aged 30 to 39 with COVID-19, enrolled during active disease.

The CDR3 loop reads CASTLRAGRYEQYF. For the CDR3, the DNA is TGTGCCAGCACCCTCCGGGCGGGCCGATACGAGCAGTACTTC. This rearrangement joins TRBV6-5 to TRBJ2-7; tentative D call: TRBD2 (5 bases). Trimming took 7 bases from V and 4 from J, leaving 17 bases between them. In germline, CDR1 is MNHEY, CDR2 SVGAGI. CDR3 length: 14 amino acids.

V usage is TRBV5-1 and J usage is TRBJ1-3; D is ambiguous. Trimming cost V 3 bases and J 4 bases, with 8 bases left between them. This CDR3 comprises 13 residues. Germline lookup yields CDR1 SGHRS and CDR2 YFSETQ. The CDR3 DNA reads TGCGCCAGCAGCTCCTTATCCGGAAACACCATATATTTT. Translation gives CASSSLSGNTIYF.

The chain has TRBV27 and TRBJ2-1, with TRBD2 matching 13 bases. V lost 7 bases to trimming and J lost 7 bases; unmatched junction nucleotides: 4. This CDR3 is built from 14 residues. Germline CDR1 is MNHEY and CDR2 is SMNVEV (reference sequence). Here the CDR3 reads CASTGTSGMNEQFF. The CDR3 bases are TGTGCCAGCACGGGGACTAGCGGGATGAATGAGCAGTTCTTC.

This clone was recorded only once. The chain combines TRBV6-5 with TRBJ2-7, with D perhaps TRBD1 (6 bases). The CDR3 is made up of 15 amino acids. CDR1 is MNHEY and CDR2 is SVGAGI in the germline V gene. Trimming pared 0 bases from V and 3 bases from J, leaving 12 bases between. CDR3 nucleotides: TGTGCCAGCAGTTACTCTGAGGGGGTTTTCTACGAGCAGTACTTC. Translation: CASSYSEGVFYEQYF.

The J gene is TRBJ1-3, the V gene TRBV10-2; 12 nucleotides agree with TRBD1. The CDR3 contains 17 residues. Germline CDR1 is WSHSY and CDR2 is SAAADI. V gave up 4 bases and J gave up 4 bases; unmatched junction bases: 8. The CDR3 nucleotides read TGCGCCAGCAGTGGTCCGGGACAGGGGGCAAAGGGAAACACCATATATTTT. Amino acids: CASSGPGQGAKGNTIYF.

V and J are TRBV5-4 and TRBJ2-7, with 9 bases identical to TRBD1. J lost 2 bases, V lost 3 bases, and 3 bases had no gene match. Germline V gene data show CDR1 as SGHNT and CDR2 as YYREEE (reference sequence). This CDR3 region has 14 residues. This CDR3 reads CASSWGTGPYEQYF. The DNA for the CDR3 is TGTGCCAGCAGCTGGGGGACAGGGCCCTACGAGCAGTACTTC.

J is TRBJ2-3 and V is TRBV2, with 8 bases matching TRBD1. With 7 bases clipped from V and 4 bases from J, the junction kept 4 bases outside the gene matches. Germline CDR1 and CDR2: SNHLY and FYNNEI. CDR3 length: 13 amino acids. CDR3 region: CASTGQGADTQYF. DNA of the CDR3: TGTGCCAGCACCGGACAGGGCGCAGATACGCAGTATTTT. The full variable domain, with the rest looked up from reference TRBV2 and TRBJ2-3, is EPEVTQTPSHQVTQMGQEVILRCVPISNHLYFYWYRQILGQKVEFLVSFYNNEISEKSEIFDDQFSVERPDGSNFTLKIRSTKLEDSAMYFCASTGQGADTQYFGPGTRLTVL.

The count of this clone is one. The chain carries TRBV5-1 and TRBJ1-2; perhaps TRBD1 as D (5 bases). Germline V gene lookup returns CDR1 SGHRS and CDR2 YFSETQ. The CDR3 covers 15 residues. The V end was cut by 6 bases, the J end by 9 bases, with 24 bases between. The CDR3: CASKDSPGNPMSYTF. The CDR3 DNA reads TGCGCCAGCAAGGATAGCCCAGGGAACCCTATGAGCTACACCTTC.

This clone was observed a single time. CDR3 sequence reads: CASSQETSGSYEQYF. CDR3 nucleotide sequence: TGCGCCAGCAGCCAAGAAACTAGCGGGAGTTACGAGCAGTACTTC. The V call is TRBV4-1, the J call TRBJ2-7; 11 bases agree with TRBD2. Germline trimming cut 0 bases from V and 4 bases from J; bases unmatched to any gene: 2. The CDR3 has 15 amino acids. CDR1 MGHRA and CDR2 YSYEKL come from the germline V gene.

This clone was observed a single time. The chain joins TRBV10-3 to TRBJ2-7; tentatively, D is TRBD1 (6 bases). V was shortened by 0 bases and J by 7 bases, with 7 bases between the two germline ends. This CDR3 has 12 residues. Germline V gives CDR1 ENHRY, CDR2 SYGVKD. The CDR3: CAISESRGEQYF. In DNA, the CDR3 is TGTGCCATCAGTGAGTCCAGGGGAGAGCAGTACTTC.

This clone is a singleton in its sample. CDR3 sequence (DNA): TGTGCCACCAGCGCCTCGGACAGGGGGAGCGTCGAGCAGTACTTC. This translates into CATSASDRGSVEQYF. The rearrangement uses TRBV15 and TRBJ2-7; 10 bases fit TRBD1. V shed 5 bases and J 6 bases; nucleotides not matched to a gene: 10. Germline-derived CDR1 and CDR2 are LNHNV and YYDKDF (reference sequence). The CDR3 length is 15 residues.

The V gene is TRBV4-3, the J gene TRBJ2-1, with 10 bases aligning to TRBD2. CDR3 length: 16 amino acids. CDR1 and CDR2 from the germline V gene are LGHNA and YSLEER. The junction had 6 bases not matched to a gene; V was cut back by 0 bases and J by 7 bases. CDR3 protein: CASSQESSGSRNEQFF. CDR3 coding DNA: TGCGCCAGCAGCCAAGAATCTAGCGGGAGTAGAAATGAGCAGTTCTTC.

V is TRBV11-3 and J is TRBJ1-5; D is ambiguous. Per germline, CDR1 SGHNT and CDR2 YENEEA. This CDR3 is built from 15 residues. The V and J ends lost 1 base and 5 bases respectively, with 12 bases between them. Written as DNA, the CDR3 is TGTGCCAGCAGCTTAGTGTCGACATATTATCAGCCCCAGCATTTT. Its protein is CASSLVSTYYQPQHF.

The gene calls are TRBV3-1 (or the pseudogene TRBV3-2) and TRBJ2-5; 10 nucleotides align to TRBD1. The CDR3 totals 16 residues. CDR1 is LGHDT, CDR2 YNNKEL, per germline (reference sequence). J was trimmed by 4 bases and V by 2 bases; bases with no gene match: 7. The CDR3: CASSQTSGTGAETQYF. The CDR3 DNA reads as TGTGCCAGCAGCCAAACCTCCGGGACAGGGGCAGAGACCCAGTACTTC.

The chain combines TRBV24-1 with TRBJ1-5; 9 positions match TRBD1. The CDR3 sequence is 16 residues long. With 5 bases clipped from V and 7 bases from J, the junction kept 11 bases outside the gene matches. From germline, CDR1 is KGHDR and CDR2 SFDVKD. CDR3 sequence: CATSASDRGGGQPQHF. CDR3 bases: TGTGCCACCAGTGCCTCGGACAGGGGAGGAGGACAGCCCCAGCATTTT.

In its sample, this clone was seen once. The chain employs TRBV7-9 and TRBJ2-5; D gene unclear. Germline values: CDR1 SEHNR, CDR2 FQNEAQ (reference sequence). The CDR3 is made up of 17 amino acids. V gave up 5 bases and J gave up 2 bases, with 21 bases separating them. The CDR3 loop reads CASSPRRSSPGQETQYF. In DNA, the CDR3 is TGTGCCAGCAGCCCCCGGCGGAGCAGCCCTGGACAAGAGACCCAGTACTTC.

A note on this clone: The junction departs from germline at one end; a sequencing error may be responsible. The chain carries TRBV7-7 and TRBJ1-1, with TRBD1 matching 9 bases. Germline V lookup: CDR1 SSHAT, CDR2 FNYEAQ (reference sequence). The CDR3 consists of 13 residues. CDR3 in DNA: TGTGCTAGCAGCCTTGGGACAGGGACTGAAGCTTTCTTT. As protein: CASSLGTGTEAFF.

The chain uses TRBV29-1 and TRBJ1-2; perhaps TRBD1 as D (6 bases). Germline V gene lookup returns CDR1 SQVTM and CDR2 ANQGSEA. V was trimmed by 3 bases and J by 4 bases, leaving 12 bases between them. This CDR3 has 13 residues. The CDR3 spells CSVDPTGTYGYTF. DNA for the CDR3: TGCAGCGTTGATCCCACAGGGACCTATGGCTACACCTTC.

The CDR3 region is CASSQEQDLREQYF. In DNA form, the CDR3 reads TGCGCCAGCAGCCAAGAACAGGACCTACGAGAGCAGTACTTC. The V and J genes are TRBV4-1 and TRBJ2-7; maybe TRBD1 (5 bases). The V and J ends lost 0 bases and 7 bases respectively, with 13 bases between them. The germline V gene has CDR1 MGHRA and CDR2 YSYEKL. The CDR3 contains 14 residues.

This clone was observed a few times. This sequence joins TRBV4-3 and TRBJ2-5, with 8 bases that match TRBD2. This CDR3 is built from 14 residues. J gave up 5 bases and V 11 bases, and 13 bases lay outside the gene matches. CDR1 is LGHNA and CDR2 is YSLEER in the germline V gene. CDR3 residues: CAAPAGEIVETQYF. For the CDR3, the DNA is TGCGCCGCGCCAGCGGGAGAAATAGTGGAGACCCAGTACTTC.